The present entry profiles one T cell receptor beta chain with its context. Its antigen is not identified. The data were taken from a study of T-cell memory formation after mild COVID-19. Study at large: Largely, the TCR clusters proved donor specific.

Study-level results: Balance between CD4 and CD8 was seen in clones contracting day 15 to 85, and a CD4+ lean was seen in later expanders. The appearance of some responding clones in pre-infection memory suggested that cross-reactive memory joined.

TCRdb reprocessed the 5' RACE reads with MiXCR, giving one entry per CDR3 protein. This sample has nearly 200,000 distinct CDR3 sequences, with about a sixth found just once. CDR1 SGHVS and CDR2 FQNEAQ come from the germline V gene. The CDR3 length is 18 residues. Trimming removed 3 bases from V and 4 bases from J, with 22 bases in between. The gene calls are TRBV7-8 and TRBJ2-1; no reliable D call. The sample consisted of PBMCs or a T cell subset sorted from them (not recorded which). This clonotype originated in an adult woman who had mild COVID-19 (a few samples of this study predate the infection). Cell type and time point are not known. Here the CDR3 DNA reads TGTGCCAGCAGCTTTAAACCGAGGAGTCAAGGCCTGTACAATGAGCAGTTCTTC. It specifies CASSFKPRSQGLYNEQFF.